What follows are 24 T cell receptor beta chains derived from one specimen sequenced in a study of T cell responses to AZD1222 COVID-19 vaccine. Generated by immunoSEQ multiplex PCR, the TCRdb table keeps only in-frame clones and is missing some. The table lists fewer than 120,000 clones, around 92% of them singletons. The sample here was peripheral blood, taken on day 0 of AZD1222 vaccination. These receptors were collected from an adult in good health.

This clone was recorded only once. This chain links TRBV10-1 with TRBJ2-1; tentative D call: TRBD1 (5 bases). CDR1 and CDR2 (germline): WNHNN, SYGVQD (reference sequence). The CDR3 spans 15 residues. V was shortened by 3 bases and J by 4 bases, with 13 bases between the two germline ends. CDR3 protein: CASSDAGGAYNEQFF. The CDR3 DNA reads TGCGCCAGCAGTGATGCAGGTGGGGCGTACAATGAGCAGTTCTTC.

This sequence joins TRBV5-6 and TRBJ2-3; 15 bases line up with TRBD2. The CDR3 runs 16 residues. Trimming took 4 bases from V and 4 from J; bases not matched to a gene: 4. The germline gives CDR1 SGHDT, CDR2 YYEEEE. DNA of the CDR3: TGTGCCAGCAGCCAACGGACTAGCGGGGGGGCAGATACGCAGTATTTT. Amino acid sequence: CASSQRTSGGADTQYF.

This clone was seen more than once but under ten times. V gene TRBV19 combines with J gene TRBJ2-2; the match to TRBD2 covers 8 bases. The CDR3 totals 17 residues. The trim removed 3 bases at V and 2 bases at J, leaving 8 bases unmatched. Germline CDR1 reads LNHDA; CDR2 reads SQIVND (reference sequence). DNA for the CDR3: TGTGCCAGTAGTATTTGGGGTAGCGGGGCCAACACCGGGGAGCTGTTTTTT. Translated: CASSIWGSGANTGELFF. The whole variable domain, filled in from reference TRBV19 and TRBJ2-2, reads DGGITQSPKYLFRKEGQNVTLSCEQNLNHDAMYWYRQDPGQGLRLIYYSQIVNDFQKGDIAEGYSVSREKKESFPLTVTSAQKNPTAFYLCASSIWGSGANTGELFFGEGSRLTVL.

The chain combines TRBV24-1 with TRBJ1-5; possible D gene TRBD1, 6 bases. Germline assignment: CDR1 KGHDR and CDR2 SFDVKD. This CDR3 spans 17 amino acids. Trimming cost V 3 bases and J 0 bases, with 14 bases left between them. The CDR3 DNA sequence: TGTGCCACCAGTGATGGACAGCAAGGGCATAGCAATCAGCCCCAGCATTTT. The encoded protein is CATSDGQQGHSNQPQHF.

This chain joins TRBV5-1 and TRBJ2-5; 8 bases match TRBD1. V trimming: 1 base; J trimming: 8 bases; junction bases outside the gene matches: 7. This CDR3 has 14 amino acids. Per the germline V gene, CDR1 is SGHRS and CDR2 is YFSETQ. The CDR3 DNA sequence: TGCGCCAGCAGCTTGATCACGGACAGGGTAACCCAGTACTTC. It codes for CASSLITDRVTQYF. Full variable domain (outside the CDR3, taken from reference TRBV5-1 and TRBJ2-5): KAGVTQTPRYLIKTRGQQVTLSCSPISGHRSVSWYQQTPGQGLQFLFEYFSETQRNKGNFPGRFSGRQFSNSRSEMNVSTLELGDSALYLCASSLITDRVTQYFGPGTRLLVL.

The CDR3 protein is CASSVTRGASVNYNEQFF. The CDR3 nucleotides read TGCGCCAGCAGTGTTACCCGGGGGGCTAGCGTGAACTACAATGAGCAGTTCTTC. The J gene is TRBJ2-1, the V gene TRBV5-1, with D maybe TRBD2 (7 bases). CDR3 size: 18 residues. The V gene's germline CDR1 is SGHRS and CDR2 YFSETQ. Deletions cut 5 bases from V and 3 bases from J, with 24 bases between.

The rearrangement links TRBV12-3 or TRBV12-4 to TRBJ2-2; no definite D call. This CDR3 spans 11 amino acids. V gave up 4 bases and J gave up 6 bases, with 3 bases separating them. CDR3 in amino acids: CASSSSGELFF. The CDR3 nucleotides read TGTGCCAGCAGTTCCTCCGGGGAGCTGTTTTTT.

V gene TRBV19 combines with J gene TRBJ1-2, with 7 bases fitting TRBD1. J was trimmed by 3 bases and V by 5 bases; bases with no gene match: 6. Germline CDR1 LNHDA, CDR2 SQIVND (reference sequence). The CDR3 has 14 amino acids. The CDR3 is CASSSRTGDYGYTF. The CDR3 DNA follows: TGTGCCAGTAGTTCCAGGACAGGAGACTATGGCTACACCTTC. Together with reference TRBV19 and TRBJ1-2, the CDR3 gives the full variable domain: DGGITQSPKYLFRKEGQNVTLSCEQNLNHDAMYWYRQDPGQGLRLIYYSQIVNDFQKGDIAEGYSVSREKKESFPLTVTSAQKNPTAFYLCASSSRTGDYGYTFGSGTRLTVV.

This chain uses TRBV29-1 with TRBJ2-2, with D possibly TRBD1 on 5 matching bases. V lost 4 bases and J lost 4, with 16 bases in between. This CDR3 comprises 15 residues. Per germline, CDR1 SQVTM and CDR2 ANQGSEA. DNA for the CDR3: TGCAGCGTTGTAGATCTGGCAGGGCTCACCGGGGAGCTGTTTTTT. Protein product: CSVVDLAGLTGELFF.

CDR3 protein: CASSYGGPENHEQYF. The CDR3 nucleotides are TGTGCCAGCAGTTACGGCGGACCGGAGAACCACGAGCAGTACTTC. The J gene is TRBJ2-7, the V gene TRBV6-5, with D unresolved. The CDR3 has 15 amino acids. V was pared by 2 bases and J by 5 bases, with 16 bases between. Germline V CDR1 and CDR2: MNHEY, SVGAGI.

The J gene is TRBJ1-1, the V gene TRBV3-1 (or the pseudogene TRBV3-2); 8 nucleotides agree with TRBD1. J gave up 4 bases and V 0 bases, and 7 bases lay outside the gene matches. Germline loops: CDR1 LGHDT, CDR2 YNNKEL (reference sequence). CDR3 size: 16 residues. The CDR3, as DNA: TGTGCCAGCAGCCAAGATCAAGCAGGGGGCCTCACTGAAGCTTTCTTT. It translates to CASSQDQAGGLTEAFF.

V usage is TRBV14 and J usage is TRBJ2-5; TRBD1 matches at 7 bases. The CDR3 covers 15 residues. Trimming cost V 0 bases and J 5 bases; bases outside gene matches: 6. Per germline, CDR1 SGHDN and CDR2 FVKESK. CDR3: CASSQEQGIGETQYF. The CDR3 DNA reads as TGTGCCAGCAGCCAAGAACAGGGGATCGGGGAGACCCAGTACTTC.

The genes are TRBV6-4 and TRBJ1-5, with D tentatively TRBD1 (5 bases). Germline V gene lookup returns CDR1 MRHNA and CDR2 SNTAGT. V was trimmed by 5 bases and J by 3 bases, leaving 11 bases between them. This CDR3 is 14 amino acids long. For the CDR3, the DNA is TGTGCCAGCAGTCTCGACAGTACCAATCAGCCCCAGCATTTT. Protein sequence: CASSLDSTNQPQHF.

This sequence joins TRBV5-1 and TRBJ1-6; 9 bases match TRBD1. This CDR3 has 16 amino acids. V lost 4 bases, J lost 8 bases, and 10 bases stayed unmatched. Germline CDR1 and CDR2: SGHRS and YFSETQ. The CDR3 reads CASSKGRGQGDSPLHF. The CDR3 nucleotides read TGCGCCAGCAGCAAAGGGAGGGGACAGGGCGATTCACCCCTCCACTTT.

This clone was picked up one time. The genes are TRBV5-1 and TRBJ1-6; possible D gene TRBD1, 5 bases. This CDR3 has 16 residues. Germline-derived CDR1 and CDR2 are SGHRS and YFSETQ. V lost 0 bases to trimming and J lost 8 bases, with 15 bases between them. The CDR3 loop is CASSLAAGKAHSPLHF. The CDR3 region has the DNA TGCGCCAGCAGCTTGGCGGCAGGGAAGGCGCATTCACCCCTCCACTTT.

This sequence joins TRBV5-4 and TRBJ1-1; D is uncertain. This CDR3 contains 13 residues. V lost 0 bases and J 4 bases, leaving 7 bases between the germline ends. Germline V gives CDR1 SGHNT, CDR2 YYREEE (reference sequence). CDR3 nucleotides: TGTGCCAGCAGCTTGGCTAAGACCACTGAAGCTTTCTTT. This encodes CASSLAKTTEAFF.

V gene TRBV18 combines with J gene TRBJ1-1; unclear D gene. The V gene's germline CDR1 is KGHSH and CDR2 LQKENI. V gave up 0 bases and J gave up 3 bases, with 14 bases separating them. The CDR3 consists of 16 residues. DNA for the CDR3: TGTGCCAGCTCACCACCGGTACGGGGTGCGTACACTGAAGCTTTCTTT. Its protein product is CASSPPVRGAYTEAFF.

In its sample, this clone was seen once. The gene calls are TRBV6-5 and TRBJ2-7; the match to TRBD1 covers 8 bases. This CDR3 has 14 residues. CDR1 MNHEY and CDR2 SVGAGI come from the germline V gene. V lost 6 bases and J lost 5; bases outside the gene matches: 9. The CDR3 nucleotides read TGTGCCAGCAGCCTGGACAGGGCAGCCCACGAGCAGTACTTC. Its protein product is CASSLDRAAHEQYF.

The chain joins TRBV5-1 to TRBJ1-3; TRBD1 might be the D (5 bases). The V gene's germline CDR1 is SGHRS and CDR2 YFSETQ. This CDR3 is built from 16 residues. V was shortened by 4 bases and J by 2 bases, with 16 bases between the two germline ends. The CDR3 DNA follows: TGCGCCAGCAGCCCCCTGACAGTTGTTCCTGGAAACACCATATATTTT. This gives the protein CASSPLTVVPGNTIYF.

The chain is built from TRBV19 and TRBJ2-2, with D perhaps TRBD1 (6 bases). The CDR3 is 13 amino acids. Germline loops: CDR1 LNHDA, CDR2 SQIVND (reference sequence). Trimming removed 3 bases from V and 6 bases from J, with 8 bases in between. CDR3 region: CASSIGGAGELFF. CDR3 DNA: TGTGCCAGTAGTATTGGGGGCGCCGGGGAGCTGTTTTTT.

CDR3 sequence reads: CASSGTSGGFNEQFF. The CDR3 region has the DNA TGTGCCAGCAGCGGTACTAGCGGGGGGTTCAATGAGCAGTTCTTC. The chain joins TRBV7-9 to TRBJ2-1; 12 bases agree with TRBD2. CDR3 length: 15 residues. Germline V CDR1 and CDR2: SEHNR, FQNEAQ (reference sequence). The trim removed 5 bases at V and 6 bases at J, leaving 5 bases unmatched.

The chain couples TRBV5-1 to TRBJ2-7; 9 bases map to TRBD1. CDR1 and CDR2 from the germline V gene are SGHRS and YFSETQ. This CDR3 contains 14 residues. V shed 3 bases and J 7 bases; nucleotides not matched to a gene: 8. In DNA, the CDR3 is TGCGCCAGCAGCTGGACAGGGGTTATGGAGGAGCAGTACTTC. Amino acid sequence: CASSWTGVMEEQYF.

J is TRBJ1-2 and V is TRBV9, with 7 bases lining up with TRBD1. Germline V lookup: CDR1 SGDLS, CDR2 YYNGEE. The J segment lost 2 bases and the V segment lost 0 bases, leaving 4 bases of the junction unmatched. The CDR3 spans 15 residues. CDR3 in amino acids: CASSVGQGGNYGYTF. In DNA form, the CDR3 reads TGTGCCAGCAGCGTAGGGCAGGGGGGCAACTATGGCTACACCTTC.

The chain recombines TRBV7-9 with TRBJ1-4, with 7 bases matching TRBD1. V dropped 4 bases and J dropped 7; count of bases not matched to a gene: 6. This CDR3 region has 14 residues. CDR1 is SEHNR, CDR2 FQNEAQ, per germline (reference sequence). CDR3 nucleotide sequence: TGTGCCAGCAGCTCAGGACAGGCGGGTGAAAAACTGTTTTTT. Amino acids: CASSSGQAGEKLFF.